The next 5 T cell receptor beta chains were all read from a single sample in a study of OX40 agonist ivuxolimab in advanced cancers. TCRdb's table, derived via immunoSEQ multiplex PCR, lists solely in-frame clones and lacks some. Of tens of thousands of clones listed, around 93% are singletons. Material: CD4+ or CD8+ T cells sorted from blood, obtained in a trial of the OX40 agonist ivuxolimab. Every receptor here comes from an adult with an advanced solid tumor such as melanoma, head and neck, liver or kidney cancer.

The chain joins TRBV13 to TRBJ2-2, with D possibly TRBD2 on 6 matching bases. From germline, CDR1 is PRHDT and CDR2 FYEKMQ (reference sequence). The CDR3 contains 17 residues. V shed 0 bases and J shed 4 bases, with 15 bases lying between them. CDR3 sequence (DNA): TGTGCCAGCAGCTTAGGTTGGGTAGCGGAGTCCACCGGGGAGCTGTTTTTT. As protein: CASSLGWVAESTGELFF.

The gene calls are TRBV27 and TRBJ2-2, with D maybe TRBD2 (5 bases). Per the germline V gene, CDR1 is MNHEY and CDR2 is SMNVEV (reference sequence). The V gene lost 3 bases and the J gene lost 11 bases, with 10 bases spanning the gap. The CDR3 sequence is 12 residues long. CDR3 nucleotide sequence: TGTGCCAGCAGTTTTGTAAGCGGCGAGCTGTTTTTT. Its protein product is CASSFVSGELFF.

V is TRBV5-1 and J is TRBJ1-4; the D gene is possibly TRBD1 (5 bases). The CDR3 covers 14 residues. Germline V CDR1 and CDR2: SGHRS, YFSETQ. Trimming shortened V by 7 bases and J by 3 bases, and 13 bases separated the two germline ends. The CDR3 loop is CASAWGTANEKLFF. The CDR3 DNA reads TGCGCCAGCGCTTGGGGGACGGCTAATGAAAAACTGTTTTTT.

The rearrangement uses TRBV29-1 and TRBJ2-7, with TRBD1 identical over 9 bases. The CDR3 length is 13 residues. V shed 5 bases and J 1 base; nucleotides not matched to a gene: 3. Germline V gene lookup returns CDR1 SQVTM and CDR2 ANQGSEA. CDR3 in amino acids: CSVRDRVSYEQYF. The CDR3 DNA is TGCAGCGTTCGGGACAGGGTTTCCTACGAGCAGTACTTC.

The chain couples TRBV10-3 to TRBJ2-1; 14 bases line up with TRBD2. The trim removed 10 bases at V and 8 bases at J, leaving 10 bases unmatched. Germline V gives CDR1 ENHRY, CDR2 SYGVKD. The CDR3 spans 15 residues. The CDR3 DNA reads as TGTGCCACGGGTCCGGGACTAGCGGGAGAAGATGAGCAGTTCTTC. Translated: CATGPGLAGEDEQFF.